The 23 T cell receptor beta chains given below trace back to one sample, sequenced in a study of OX40 agonist ivuxolimab in advanced cancers. The data were produced by immunoSEQ multiplex PCR, yet TCRdb's version contains in-frame clones alone and is incomplete. The data contain under 25,000 clones, about 88% of them seen just once; the ten biggest clones take up roughly 52%. This specimen was CD4+ or CD8+ T cells sorted from blood, taken in a trial of the OX40 agonist ivuxolimab. Receptor source: an adult with an advanced solid tumor such as melanoma, head and neck, liver or kidney cancer.

The V and J genes are TRBV5-1 and TRBJ2-2; TRBD1 matches at 8 bases. Trimming at V came to 1 base and at J to 3 bases, leaving 2 bases not matched to a gene. The CDR3 sequence is 15 residues long. Germline lookup yields CDR1 SGHRS and CDR2 YFSETQ. The CDR3 coding sequence is TGCGCCAGCAGCTTGCAGGGGGCCTACACCGGGGAGCTGTTTTTT. Translating gives CASSLQGAYTGELFF.

This chain joins TRBV19 and TRBJ1-2; D unresolved. The length of the CDR3 is 14 residues. The ends were cut back, 3 bases at V and 0 bases at J, with 8 bases in the middle. CDR1 is LNHDA and CDR2 is SQIVND in the germline V gene (reference sequence). The CDR3 DNA reads TGTGCCAGTAGTATCTTGGGATCTAACTATGGCTACACCTTC. Protein sequence: CASSILGSNYGYTF. Complete variable domain (other parts from reference TRBV19 and TRBJ1-2): DGGITQSPKYLFRKEGQNVTLSCEQNLNHDAMYWYRQDPGQGLRLIYYSQIVNDFQKGDIAEGYSVSREKKESFPLTVTSAQKNPTAFYLCASSILGSNYGYTFGSGTRLTVV.

This sequence joins TRBV11-3 and TRBJ2-1, with a weak D call TRBD2 (6 bases). The V end was cut by 3 bases, the J end by 1 base, with 10 bases between. In germline, CDR1 is SGHNT, CDR2 YENEEA. The CDR3 is 15 amino acids. The CDR3 reads CASSFGEESYNEQFF. The CDR3 DNA reads TGTGCCAGCAGCTTTGGGGAGGAGTCCTACAATGAGCAGTTCTTC.

The chain has TRBV5-1 and TRBJ2-2; 9 bases line up with TRBD2. From germline, CDR1 is SGHRS and CDR2 YFSETQ. The V and J ends lost 4 bases and 5 bases, in that order; junction bases with no gene match: 6. There are 15 residues in the CDR3. The DNA of the CDR3 is TGCGCCAGCAGCCGACTAGCGGAGCTTACCGGGGAGCTGTTTTTT. This gives the protein CASSRLAELTGELFF.

The rearrangement joins TRBV28 to TRBJ1-3; D might be TRBD1 (6 bases). The CDR3 is made up of 14 amino acids. The V gene lost 6 bases and the J gene lost 3 bases, with 12 bases spanning the gap. Germline V lookup: CDR1 MDHEN, CDR2 SYDVKM. CDR3 loop: CASREQGGGNTIYF. CDR3 in DNA: TGTGCCAGCAGGGAACAGGGAGGTGGAAACACCATATATTTT.

V is TRBV13 and J is TRBJ2-7; TRBD2 matches at 9 bases. CDR3 length: 16 residues. J was trimmed by 2 bases and V by 2 bases; bases with no gene match: 7. CDR1 and CDR2 from the germline V gene are PRHDT and FYEKMQ (reference sequence). The CDR3 sequence: CASSLSISGRTYEQYF. The CDR3 nucleotides are TGTGCCAGCAGCTTATCGATTAGCGGGAGAACCTACGAGCAGTACTTC.

The chain is built from TRBV11-1 and TRBJ2-3; D unclear. Germline assignment: CDR1 SGHAT and CDR2 FQDESV (reference sequence). The CDR3 runs 13 residues. Trimming left V 3 bases short and J 4 bases short, with 8 bases between. In nucleotides, the CDR3 is TGTGCCAGCAGCTTTTTTAGAGCAGATACGCAGTATTTT. This codes for CASSFFRADTQYF.

This chain's CDR3 is CASSTRPWAAQETQYF. In nucleotides, the CDR3 is TGTGCCAGCAGTACCCGTCCTTGGGCGGCCCAAGAGACCCAGTACTTC. V gene TRBV27 combines with J gene TRBJ2-5, with no clear D. Germline V gene lookup returns CDR1 MNHEY and CDR2 SMNVEV (reference sequence). There are 16 residues in the CDR3. The ends were cut back, 5 bases at V and 1 base at J, with 17 bases in the middle.

The chain links TRBV6-5 to TRBJ1-4; a weak D match, TRBD1 (5 bases). The CDR3 is made up of 12 amino acids. V lost 6 bases to trimming and J lost 10 bases, with 12 bases between them. The germline CDR1 and CDR2 sequences are MNHEY and SVGAGI. The CDR3 region is CASRSGIGKLFF. CDR3 nucleotides: TGTGCCAGCAGATCAGGGATCGGAAAACTGTTTTTT.

The gene calls are TRBV11-3 and TRBJ2-2; D gene ambiguous. V lost 6 bases to trimming and J lost 5 bases, with 7 bases between them. Germline CDR1 SGHNT, CDR2 YENEEA. The CDR3 extends over 12 amino acids. Here the CDR3 reads CASRVETGELFF. CDR3 in DNA: TGTGCCAGCAGGGTGGAAACCGGGGAGCTGTTTTTT.

This rearrangement joins TRBV5-4 to TRBJ2-2; the match to TRBD2 covers 11 bases. The V segment lost 0 bases and the J segment 6 bases; nucleotides outside the gene matches: 4. Germline V CDR1 and CDR2: SGHNT, YYREEE (reference sequence). This CDR3 is built from 16 residues. The CDR3 sequence: CASSLDLAGGSGELFF. The CDR3 DNA reads as TGTGCCAGCAGCTTGGATCTAGCGGGAGGATCCGGGGAGCTGTTTTTT.

The chain joins TRBV5-6 to TRBJ2-1; 8 bases map to TRBD2. V trimming: 7 bases; J trimming: 0 bases; junction bases outside the gene matches: 18. This CDR3 contains 19 residues. Looked up from germline, CDR1 is SGHDT and CDR2 is YYEEEE. DNA for the CDR3: TGTGCCAGCGACTCAAGAGGGGCTAGCGGGTGGTTCTCCTACAATGAGCAGTTCTTC. Translating gives CASDSRGASGWFSYNEQFF.

The chain has TRBV28 and TRBJ2-7; a weak D match, TRBD1 (6 bases). V lost 3 bases and J 5 bases, leaving 20 bases between the germline ends. Germline values: CDR1 MDHEN, CDR2 SYDVKM. The CDR3 covers 16 residues. Written as DNA, the CDR3 is TGTGCCAGCAGTTTTCTCAGGGGCCTACTACGAGACGAGCAGTACTTC. Encoded protein: CASSFLRGLLRDEQYF.

The chain couples TRBV4-3 to TRBJ1-4; D gene unclear. Trimming took off 0 bases at V and 8 bases at J, with 16 bases between the two ends. Per the germline V gene, CDR1 is LGHNA and CDR2 is YSLEER. The CDR3 is 16 residues long. CDR3 sequence reads: CASSQDKREIKEKLFF. The CDR3 DNA is TGCGCCAGCAGCCAAGATAAAAGGGAGATTAAGGAAAAACTGTTTTTT.

This sequence joins TRBV4-1 and TRBJ2-7; D is ambiguous. The CDR3 length is 13 residues. Trimming left V 3 bases short and J 2 bases short, with 8 bases between. Germline V gives CDR1 MGHRA, CDR2 YSYEKL. The CDR3 loop is CASSHRRAYEQYF. CDR3 DNA: TGCGCCAGCAGCCATCGACGGGCCTACGAGCAGTACTTC.

The DNA for the CDR3 is TGTGCCAGCAGTCGAGGGACAGGGGGCGTTTTGACAGATACGCAGTATTTT. As protein: CASSRGTGGVLTDTQYF. The chain recombines TRBV27 with TRBJ2-3, with 12 positions matching TRBD1. This CDR3 comprises 17 residues. Losses at the gene ends were 5 bases for V and 3 bases for J; bases not matched to a gene: 9. The V gene's germline CDR1 is MNHEY and CDR2 SMNVEV (reference sequence).

V usage is TRBV9 and J usage is TRBJ2-2; D possibly corresponds to TRBD2 (5 bases). Germline assignment: CDR1 SGDLS and CDR2 YYNGEE. V lost 0 bases to trimming and J lost 7 bases, with 19 bases between them. The CDR3 sequence is 17 residues long. CDR3 protein: CASSVAVRALGIGELFF. In nucleotides, the CDR3 is TGTGCCAGCAGCGTAGCGGTGCGAGCTCTCGGGATCGGGGAGCTGTTTTTT.

The V call is TRBV11-3, the J call TRBJ2-5; TRBD2 agrees at 9 bases. The V segment lost 3 bases and the J segment 1 base; nucleotides outside the gene matches: 3. This CDR3 region has 15 residues. Germline CDR1 is SGHNT and CDR2 is YENEEA. CDR3: CASSFWREGQETQYF. DNA of the CDR3: TGTGCCAGCAGCTTTTGGCGGGAGGGCCAAGAGACCCAGTACTTC.

The rearrangement uses TRBV7-9 and TRBJ2-7; 9 bases are shared with TRBD1. The CDR3 is 16 residues long. The germline V gene has CDR1 SEHNR and CDR2 FQNEAQ (reference sequence). After removal of 5 bases from V and 7 bases from J, the junction contained 15 bases not matched to a gene. The CDR3 reads CASSPPGTGIPWEQYF. The CDR3 DNA reads as TGTGCCAGCAGCCCTCCGGGGACAGGGATCCCTTGGGAGCAGTACTTC.

The rearrangement uses TRBV19 and TRBJ2-7; the match to TRBD2 covers 8 bases. Losses at the gene ends were 5 bases for V and 4 bases for J; bases not matched to a gene: 10. Germline V gene lookup returns CDR1 LNHDA and CDR2 SQIVND (reference sequence). The CDR3 length is 15 residues. The CDR3 DNA reads as TGTGCCAGTAGTCCAACTTCTAGCGGGTTGTACGAGCAGTACTTC. Its translation is CASSPTSSGLYEQYF.

This clone has only a few counts. This chain connects TRBV2 to TRBJ1-5; 9 bases align to TRBD1. After removal of 6 bases from V and 6 bases from J, the junction contained 6 bases not matched to a gene. This CDR3 region has 14 residues. The germline V gene encodes CDR1 SNHLY and CDR2 FYNNEI. The CDR3 is CASREQGAGQPQHF. CDR3 bases: TGTGCCAGCAGGGAACAGGGGGCCGGTCAGCCCCAGCATTTT. Variable domain in full (rest from reference TRBV2 and TRBJ1-5): EPEVTQTPSHQVTQMGQEVILRCVPISNHLYFYWYRQILGQKVEFLVSFYNNEISEKSEIFDDQFSVERPDGSNFTLKIRSTKLEDSAMYFCASREQGAGQPQHFGDGTRLSIL.

The chain combines TRBV9 with TRBJ1-1, with 8 bases fitting TRBD1. The V and J ends lost 0 bases and 5 bases, in that order; junction bases with no gene match: 6. The CDR3 covers 15 residues. CDR1 and CDR2 (germline): SGDLS, YYNGEE. The CDR3 spells CASSVGAGGRTEAFF. The DNA of the CDR3 is TGTGCCAGCAGCGTAGGGGCAGGGGGCAGAACTGAAGCTTTCTTT.

This sequence joins TRBV29-1 and TRBJ2-7, with 8 bases matching TRBD2. In germline, CDR1 is SQVTM, CDR2 ANQGSEA. The V segment lost 4 bases and the J segment 3 bases; nucleotides outside the gene matches: 5. This CDR3 spans 13 amino acids. Written as DNA, the CDR3 is TGCAGCGTTGTTCCACTAGCGGACTACGAGCAGTACTTC. Protein product: CSVVPLADYEQYF.